A single sample gave rise to the 25 T cell receptor beta chains below, sequenced in a study of cytomegalovirus exposure and HLA in healthy donors. With 60 Vbeta and 13 Jbeta primers, the PCR was carried out. Clones were read by immunoSEQ multiplex PCR, and TCRdb kept only the in-frame ones, dropping some. The sample carries some 200,000 clones, roughly 68% recorded once. Source material: PBMCs. These receptors came from a man aged 40-50 years in good health and CMV-seropositive.

The chain joins TRBV4-2 to TRBJ1-5; 7 nucleotides align to TRBD1. The length of the CDR3 is 15 residues. CDR1 and CDR2 (germline): LGHNA, YNFKEQ. V lost 4 bases and J lost 3; bases outside the gene matches: 6. CDR3 sequence reads: CASSPTGEHNQPQHF. The CDR3 DNA reads TGTGCCAGCAGCCCAACAGGGGAGCACAATCAGCCCCAGCATTTT.

As regards this clone: One end of the junction fails to match germline, which may point to a read error. The chain is built from TRBV6-1 and TRBJ1-1; D not resolved. CDR1 is MNHNS, CDR2 SASEGT, per germline. The CDR3 is made up of 13 amino acids. The CDR3, as DNA: TGTGCCAGCAGCCCCGCGGTGAAGACTGAAGCTTTCTTT. This codes for CASSPAVKTEAFF.

This chain connects TRBV5-1 to TRBJ2-3, with 11 bases aligning to TRBD2. The CDR3 is made up of 14 amino acids. V lost 7 bases, J lost 6 bases, and 7 bases stayed unmatched. Germline V CDR1 and CDR2: SGHRS, YFSETQ. The CDR3: CASANSGGADTQYF. In DNA form, the CDR3 reads TGCGCCAGCGCGAATAGCGGGGGGGCCGATACGCAGTATTTT.

The rearrangement uses TRBV7-8 and TRBJ2-1; 9 bases line up with TRBD1. V lost 5 bases and J lost 6; bases outside the gene matches: 5. Germline values: CDR1 SGHVS, CDR2 FQNEAQ. This CDR3 spans 14 amino acids. The CDR3 DNA sequence: TGTGCCAGCAGCGCCGGGACAGGGACCAATGAGCAGTTCTTC. Amino acid sequence: CASSAGTGTNEQFF.

This clone was recorded a few times. The rearrangement joins TRBV10-1 to TRBJ1-1; TRBD1 is a possible D gene (5 bases). V was shortened by 6 bases and J by 3 bases, with 11 bases between the two germline ends. This CDR3 is built from 13 residues. Germline assignment: CDR1 WNHNN and CDR2 SYGVQD (reference sequence). CDR3 region: CASSRSGYTEAFF. The CDR3 DNA reads TGCGCCAGCAGCAGATCAGGGTACACTGAAGCTTTCTTT.

This chain connects TRBV10-3 to TRBJ2-7; D uncertain. Germline V gene data show CDR1 as ENHRY and CDR2 as SYGVKD. V lost 5 bases and J lost 2, with 10 bases in between. CDR3 length: 13 residues. The CDR3 loop is CAISREDPYEQYF. CDR3 DNA: TGTGCCATCAGTAGAGAGGATCCCTACGAGCAGTACTTC.

By frequency in the sample, this clone is large. Other DNA sequences in this sample translate to the same CDR3. This rearrangement joins TRBV7-8 to TRBJ1-6; the D is unclear. The CDR3 has 15 residues. The germline CDR1 and CDR2 sequences are SGHVS and FQNEAQ. Trimming left V 1 base short and J 0 bases short, with 4 bases between. The CDR3 DNA reads TGTGCCAGCAGCTTAGGCAGCTCCTATAATTCACCCCTCCACTTT. Its protein product is CASSLGSSYNSPLHF.

The chain has TRBV27 and TRBJ2-1, with 11 positions matching TRBD1. After removal of 11 bases from V and 6 bases from J, the junction contained 6 bases not matched to a gene. The length of the CDR3 is 13 residues. In germline, CDR1 is MNHEY, CDR2 SMNVEV (reference sequence). The CDR3 nucleotides are TGTGCCGCAAGGGACAGGGGGAGCAATGAGCAGTTCTTC. Protein product: CAARDRGSNEQFF.

The J gene is TRBJ1-5, the V gene TRBV4-1, with 10 bases lining up with TRBD1. Per germline, CDR1 MGHRA and CDR2 YSYEKL. The CDR3 extends over 16 amino acids. Trimming at V came to 3 bases and at J to 4 bases, leaving 6 bases not matched to a gene. The CDR3 loop is CASSQTGGIANQPQHF. Written as DNA, the CDR3 is TGCGCCAGCAGCCAGACAGGGGGCATAGCGAATCAGCCCCAGCATTTT.

In this sample, this clone turned up a few times. The chain employs TRBV5-6 and TRBJ1-5; TRBD1 matches 7 bases. Germline loops: CDR1 SGHDT, CDR2 YYEEEE. Trimming took 2 bases from V and 4 from J; bases not matched to a gene: 3. The CDR3 has 14 residues. CDR3 nucleotides: TGTGCCAGCAGCTTTGGGACAGCTAATCAGCCCCAGCATTTT. This sequence encodes CASSFGTANQPQHF.

This sequence joins TRBV6-5 and TRBJ1-5, with D maybe TRBD1 (6 bases). The V gene's germline CDR1 is MNHEY and CDR2 SVGAGI. The CDR3 spans 14 residues. V gave up 5 bases and J gave up 6 bases, with 14 bases separating them. CDR3 sequence (DNA): TGTGCCAGCAGTGCCGAAGGGGGGGGTCAGCCCCAGCATTTT. Its translation is CASSAEGGGQPQHF.

V usage is TRBV27 and J usage is TRBJ2-2; D gene uncertain. Germline loops: CDR1 MNHEY, CDR2 SMNVEV (reference sequence). The CDR3 totals 13 residues. Between the trimmed V and J ends, which lost 4 bases and 7 bases, there was a span of 10 bases. CDR3 nucleotides: TGTGCCAGCAGTTCATTGTACAGCGGGGAGCTGTTTTTT. Encoded protein: CASSSLYSGELFF.

The chain recombines TRBV19 with TRBJ1-5; 10 bases line up with TRBD1. Germline V lookup: CDR1 LNHDA, CDR2 SQIVND (reference sequence). V gave up 9 bases and J gave up 5 bases; unmatched junction bases: 4. The CDR3 is made up of 13 amino acids. DNA of the CDR3: TGTGCCAGCGCCGGGACAGGGGATCAGCCCCAGCATTTT. This translates into CASAGTGDQPQHF.

This clone was found a few times. This chain joins TRBV7-2 and TRBJ2-3, with a tentative D call TRBD1 (6 bases). This CDR3 region has 15 residues. Trimming pared 1 base from V and 2 bases from J, leaving 10 bases between. Looked up from germline, CDR1 is SGHTA and CDR2 is FQGNSA. The CDR3 reads CASSLDRALTDTQYF. CDR3 in DNA: TGTGCCAGCAGCTTAGACAGGGCCCTCACAGATACGCAGTATTTT.

This clone was detected once. This chain uses TRBV27 with TRBJ1-6; TRBD1 is a possible D gene (5 bases). V was pared by 11 bases and J by 10 bases, with 15 bases between. Germline CDR1 and CDR2: MNHEY and SMNVEV (reference sequence). CDR3 length: 12 amino acids. This chain's CDR3 is CAAGGGRSPLHF. The CDR3 coding sequence is TGTGCCGCGGGGGGGGGAAGGTCACCCCTCCACTTT.

The CDR3 coding sequence is TGTGCCACCAGCAGAGAGGTCAACGGAGTCGAGCAGTACTTC. This codes for CATSREVNGVEQYF. The gene calls are TRBV15 and TRBJ2-5; D remains ambiguous. The end of the DNA is better explained by TRBJ2-7, so the J call may be wrong. In germline, CDR1 is LNHNV, CDR2 YYDKDF (reference sequence). This CDR3 comprises 14 residues.

Here the CDR3 reads CASSLHGTGVTLSYQPQHF. The CDR3 DNA follows: TGTGCCAGCAGTTTACACGGGACAGGGGTTACCTTATCGTATCAGCCCCAGCATTTT. This sequence joins TRBV27 and TRBJ1-5; TRBD1 matches 10 bases. The CDR3 consists of 19 residues. V lost 2 bases and J lost 5; bases outside the gene matches: 15. Germline-derived CDR1 and CDR2 are MNHEY and SMNVEV (reference sequence).

The chain is built from TRBV14 and TRBJ2-7; D may be TRBD2 (5 bases). This CDR3 has 18 amino acids. The V gene's germline CDR1 is SGHDN and CDR2 FVKESK. V gave up 3 bases and J gave up 0 bases, with 21 bases separating them. The CDR3 bases are TGTGCCAGCAGCCAGACCAAGAGGAGGACCATTAGCTCCTACGAGCAGTACTTC. Its protein product is CASSQTKRRTISSYEQYF.

This clone was recorded a few times. The V call is TRBV5-1, the J call TRBJ1-4; TRBD1 matches 7 bases. V was clipped by 5 bases and J by 10 bases; unmatched bases: 11. CDR1 and CDR2 (germline): SGHRS, YFSETQ. The CDR3 has 14 residues. CDR3 DNA sequence: TGCGCCAGCAGACGTACAGGGGACGGGGGAAAACTGTTTTTT. Translated, it gives CASRRTGDGGKLFF.

The count of this clone is one. This chain connects TRBV6-4 to TRBJ1-6; 7 bases fit TRBD1. The germline V gene has CDR1 MRHNA and CDR2 SNTAGT. There are 13 residues in the CDR3. J gave up 13 bases and V 6 bases, and 9 bases lay outside the gene matches. CDR3 in amino acids: CASSPSDRQPLHF. The DNA for the CDR3 is TGTGCCAGCAGCCCCTCGGACAGGCAGCCCCTCCACTTT.

The V and J genes are TRBV5-4 and TRBJ2-1; TRBD2 aligns across 8 bases. This CDR3 spans 16 amino acids. Germline values: CDR1 SGHNT, CDR2 YYREEE (reference sequence). With 3 bases clipped from V and 2 bases from J, the junction kept 7 bases outside the gene matches. The CDR3 is CASSSRGGRTYNEQFF. The CDR3 bases are TGTGCCAGCAGCTCGCGCGGGGGGAGGACCTACAATGAGCAGTTCTTC.

The chain joins TRBV5-4 to TRBJ1-1; D is uncertain. V was pared by 0 bases and J by 7 bases, with 7 bases between. The germline CDR1 and CDR2 sequences are SGHNT and YYREEE (reference sequence). This CDR3 comprises 12 residues. In DNA, the CDR3 is TGTGCCAGCAGCTTGGGGCCGAATGAAGCTTTCTTT. This gives the protein CASSLGPNEAFF.

The chain joins TRBV7-9 to TRBJ2-3; 11 bases are shared with TRBD2. Trimming at V came to 2 bases and at J to 4 bases, leaving 5 bases not matched to a gene. Germline CDR1 reads SEHNR; CDR2 reads FQNEAQ (reference sequence). There are 16 residues in the CDR3. This CDR3 is CASSLYLAGGADTQYF. As DNA, the CDR3 is TGTGCCAGCAGCTTATATCTAGCGGGGGGTGCAGATACGCAGTATTTT.

This chain joins TRBV7-7 and TRBJ2-2; 8 bases agree with TRBD2. CDR1 and CDR2 from the germline V gene are SSHAT and FNYEAQ (reference sequence). This CDR3 is 17 amino acids long. After removal of 4 bases from V and 4 bases from J, the junction contained 11 bases not matched to a gene. CDR3 DNA: TGTGCCAGCAGCTCCCTGAGGGCAGCGGGGGCCACCGGGGAGCTGTTTTTT. Translated, it gives CASSSLRAAGATGELFF.

The V and J genes are TRBV14 and TRBJ2-6; TRBD1 aligns across 7 bases. The CDR3 is 15 amino acids. Germline lookup yields CDR1 SGHDN and CDR2 FVKESK. Trimming removed 3 bases from V and 1 base from J; junction bases left unmatched: 0. CDR3 loop: CASSQTGSGANVLTF. The DNA for the CDR3 is TGTGCCAGCAGCCAGACAGGGTCTGGGGCCAACGTCCTGACTTTC.